The present entry profiles one T cell receptor (beta chain) with its context. The antigen is undetermined. The PCR used 60 Vbeta and 13 Jbeta primers. Data came from immunoSEQ multiplex PCR; TCRdb stores just in-frame clones and leaves some out. The data contain some 200,000 clones, over 80% of them seen just once; the ten biggest clones take up roughly 6.7%. From germline, CDR1 is SGHTA and CDR2 FQGTGA. V dropped 5 bases and J dropped 5 bases, with 15 bases sitting between them. This CDR3 spans 15 amino acids. This entry belongs to a study of cytomegalovirus exposure and HLA in healthy donors. General study points: Prior analysis indicated that the majority of TCR beta V segments exhibited productivity approximately 90% or approximately 30% of the time. In a later analysis, TCR beta V- and J-gene trimming showed a link to a missense DCLRE1C variant. The study designated 150 or so TCR beta chains cytomegalovirus-associated.

This sequence originates from a man between 40 and 49 years old in good health and CMV-seropositive. V and J are TRBV7-3 and TRBJ2-2; D might be TRBD1 (7 bases). The sample taken for sequencing was PBMCs. Written as DNA, the CDR3 is TGTGCCAGCAGCCCCCAGGGGGGCCGGACCGGGGAGCTGTTTTTT. Protein product: CASSPQGGRTGELFF. Full variable domain (remainder filled in from reference TRBV7-3 and TRBJ2-2): GAGVSQTPSNKVTEKGKYVELRCDPISGHTALYWYRQSLGQGPEFLIYFQGTGAADDSGLPNDRFFAVRPEGSVSTLKIQRTERGDSAVYLCASSPQGGRTGELFFGEGSRLTVL.